Here is one T cell receptor (beta chain) with its context. These data belong to a study of human T cells and chemical hapten exposure. Looking at the study overall: TCR yields per sample varied, mainly owing to small pooled library volume differences.

Via MiXCR, TCRdb re-called the RACE reads, giving one row per CDR3 protein. The sample holds over 35,000 distinct CDR3 sequences; more than 8.5% are singletons and the top ten take around 16%. Germline V lookup: CDR1 DFQATT, CDR2 SNEGSKA (reference sequence). Trimming cost V 0 bases and J 8 bases, with 6 bases left between them. This CDR3 has 11 residues. Time point indicated: patch test 2, 6 weeks after DPC sensitization. Treatment meaning: therapeutic diphenylcyclopropenone sensitization with weekly scalp DPC. The study drew its donors from alopecia patients who were 18 to 70 years old and suitable for DPC.

The TCR comes from a woman in her thirties or forties with alopecia areata. Some clones in this sample may be carry-over from other donors' samples. The sequencing used whole blood, collected in connection with sensitization to the hapten diphenylcyclopropenone (DPC). The rearrangement links TRBV20-1 to TRBJ2-3; D perhaps matches TRBD2 (6 bases). CDR3 DNA sequence: TGCAGTGCTAGAGAGGGGGGTACGCAGTATTTT. This encodes CSAREGGTQYF.